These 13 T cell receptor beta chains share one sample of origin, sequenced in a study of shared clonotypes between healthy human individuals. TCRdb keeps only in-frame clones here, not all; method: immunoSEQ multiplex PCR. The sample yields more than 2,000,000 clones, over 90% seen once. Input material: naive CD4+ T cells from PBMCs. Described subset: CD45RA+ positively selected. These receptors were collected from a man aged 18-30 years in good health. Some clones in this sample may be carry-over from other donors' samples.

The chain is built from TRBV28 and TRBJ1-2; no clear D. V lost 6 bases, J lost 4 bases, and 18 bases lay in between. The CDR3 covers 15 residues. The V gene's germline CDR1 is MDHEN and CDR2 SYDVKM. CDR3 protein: CASSAYRAGSYGYTF. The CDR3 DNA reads TGTGCCAGCAGCGCTTATAGGGCCGGGAGCTATGGCTACACCTTC.

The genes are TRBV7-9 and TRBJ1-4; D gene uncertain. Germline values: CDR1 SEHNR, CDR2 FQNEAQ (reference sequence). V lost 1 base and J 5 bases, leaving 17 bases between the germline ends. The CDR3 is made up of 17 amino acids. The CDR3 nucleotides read TGTGCCAGCAGCTTAGGACATTCGTTCGGGGTCAATGAAAAACTGTTTTTT. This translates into CASSLGHSFGVNEKLFF.

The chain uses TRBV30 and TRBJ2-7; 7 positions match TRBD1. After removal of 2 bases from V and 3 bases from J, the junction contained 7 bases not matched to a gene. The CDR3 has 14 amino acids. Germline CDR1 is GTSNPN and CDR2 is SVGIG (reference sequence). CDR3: CAWSRDSSHYEQYF. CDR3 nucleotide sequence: TGTGCCTGGAGTAGGGACAGCTCACACTACGAGCAGTACTTC.

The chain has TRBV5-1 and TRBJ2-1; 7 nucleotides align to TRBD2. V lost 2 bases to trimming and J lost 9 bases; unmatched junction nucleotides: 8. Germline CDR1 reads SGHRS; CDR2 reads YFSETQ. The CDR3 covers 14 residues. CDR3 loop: CASSFAGAVPEQFF. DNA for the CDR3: TGCGCCAGCAGCTTTGCGGGAGCTGTTCCTGAGCAGTTCTTC.

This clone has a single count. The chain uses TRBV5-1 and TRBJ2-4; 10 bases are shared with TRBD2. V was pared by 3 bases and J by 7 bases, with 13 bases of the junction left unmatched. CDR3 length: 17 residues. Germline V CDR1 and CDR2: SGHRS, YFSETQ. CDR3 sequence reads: CASSSSSGSPRRNIQYF. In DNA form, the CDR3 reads TGCGCCAGCAGCTCCTCTAGCGGGAGCCCGCGAAGGAACATTCAGTACTTC. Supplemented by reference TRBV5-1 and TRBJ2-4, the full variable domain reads KAGVTQTPRYLIKTRGQQVTLSCSPISGHRSVSWYQQTPGQGLQFLFEYFSETQRNKGNFPGRFSGRQFSNSRSEMNVSTLELGDSALYLCASSSSSGSPRRNIQYFGAGTRLSVL.

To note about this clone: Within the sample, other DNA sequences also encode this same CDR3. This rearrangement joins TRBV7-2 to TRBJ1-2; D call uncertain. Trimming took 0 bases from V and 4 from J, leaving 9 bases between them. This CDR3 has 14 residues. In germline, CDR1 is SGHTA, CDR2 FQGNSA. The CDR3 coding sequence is TGTGCCAGCAGCTTAGCTGGGGTCGGCTATGGCTACACCTTC. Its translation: CASSLAGVGYGYTF.

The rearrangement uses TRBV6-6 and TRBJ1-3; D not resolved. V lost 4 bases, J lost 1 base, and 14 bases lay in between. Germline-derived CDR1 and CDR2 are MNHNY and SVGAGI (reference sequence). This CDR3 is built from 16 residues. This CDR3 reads CASSSTAVLSGNTIYF. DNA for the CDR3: TGTGCCAGCAGTTCCACGGCGGTCCTTTCTGGAAACACCATATATTTT.

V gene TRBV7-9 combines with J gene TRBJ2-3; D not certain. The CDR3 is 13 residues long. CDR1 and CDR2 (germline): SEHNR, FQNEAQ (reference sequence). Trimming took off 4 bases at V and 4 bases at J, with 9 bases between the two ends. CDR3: CASSSAGPDTQYF. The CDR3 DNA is TGTGCCAGCAGCTCGGCTGGTCCAGATACGCAGTATTTT.

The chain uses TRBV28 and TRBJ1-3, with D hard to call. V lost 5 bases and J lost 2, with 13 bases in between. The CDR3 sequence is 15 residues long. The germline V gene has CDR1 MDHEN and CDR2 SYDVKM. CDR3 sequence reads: CASSPPVGPGNTIYF. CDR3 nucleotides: TGTGCCAGCAGTCCCCCGGTGGGTCCTGGAAACACCATATATTTT.

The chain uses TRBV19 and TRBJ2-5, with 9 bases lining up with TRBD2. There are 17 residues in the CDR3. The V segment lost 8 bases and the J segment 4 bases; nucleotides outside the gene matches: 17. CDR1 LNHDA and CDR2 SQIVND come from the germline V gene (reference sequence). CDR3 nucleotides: TGTGCCAGTCCTAAGAAGGGGCTAGCGGGATGGGGAGAGACCCAGTACTTC. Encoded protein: CASPKKGLAGWGETQYF.

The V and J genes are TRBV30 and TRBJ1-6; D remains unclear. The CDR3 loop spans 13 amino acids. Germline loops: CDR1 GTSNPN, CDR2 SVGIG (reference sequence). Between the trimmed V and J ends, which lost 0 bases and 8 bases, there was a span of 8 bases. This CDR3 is CAWSVSEDSPLHF. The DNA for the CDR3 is TGTGCCTGGAGTGTATCGGAGGATTCACCCCTCCACTTT.

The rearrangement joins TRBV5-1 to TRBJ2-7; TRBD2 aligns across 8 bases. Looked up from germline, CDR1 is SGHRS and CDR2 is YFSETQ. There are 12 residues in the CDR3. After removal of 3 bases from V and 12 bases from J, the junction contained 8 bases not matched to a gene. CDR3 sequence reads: CASSSAGAEWYF. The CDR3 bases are TGCGCCAGCAGCTCAGCGGGGGCGGAGTGGTACTTC. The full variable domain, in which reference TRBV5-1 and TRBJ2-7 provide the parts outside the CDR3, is KAGVTQTPRYLIKTRGQQVTLSCSPISGHRSVSWYQQTPGQGLQFLFEYFSETQRNKGNFPGRFSGRQFSNSRSEMNVSTLELGDSALYLCASSSAGAEWYFGPGTRLTVT.

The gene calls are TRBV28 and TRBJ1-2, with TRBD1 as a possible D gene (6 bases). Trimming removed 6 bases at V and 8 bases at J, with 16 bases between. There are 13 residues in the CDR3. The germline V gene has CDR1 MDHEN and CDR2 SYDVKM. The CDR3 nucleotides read TGTGCCAGCAGCGAAAACAGGGTCAGGGGCTACACCTTC. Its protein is CASSENRVRGYTF.